This TCR beta chain appears in the sequencing data of a study of regulatory T cells in long-lasting Graves disease. CDR1 and CDR2 (germline): SGDLS, YYNGEE. Trimming took 3 bases from V and 3 from J; bases not matched to a gene: 2. The length of the CDR3 is 14 residues. Study-level findings and limits: Preferential use of TRBV28, TRBJ1-2 and TRBJ2-5 was seen in persistent disease. Among the persistent patients, 2,741 public clonotypes were shared, more than the approximately 1,000 shared among new patients.

Libraries of TCR beta came from iRepertoire HTBI primers plus Arm-PCR of CDR3 regions. Each CDR3 protein is one row after TCRdb ran MiXCR on the multiplex PCR reads. This sample has a few hundred thousand distinct CDR3 sequences, with 20% to 25% found just once. Time point meaning: persistent/refractory GD, antithyroid drugs over 5 years with positive TRAb. PBMC-derived RNA was used for the TCR library. The authors diagnosed Graves' disease using American Thyroid Association guidelines. Patients all came to the study from an endocrinology department in Xi'an, China. Comments on this clonotype: Its antigen is not known.

The sample here was peripheral blood mononuclear cells (PBMCs), taken when the disease was refractory, from a patient treated with antithyroid drugs. This chain connects TRBV9 to TRBJ1-1; 10 bases are a match to TRBD1. The TCR originated in a female donor with Graves disease. The CDR3 nucleotides are TGTGCCAGCAGCGGAGGGACAGGGGACACTGAAGCTTTCTTT. Translation: CASSGGTGDTEAFF.